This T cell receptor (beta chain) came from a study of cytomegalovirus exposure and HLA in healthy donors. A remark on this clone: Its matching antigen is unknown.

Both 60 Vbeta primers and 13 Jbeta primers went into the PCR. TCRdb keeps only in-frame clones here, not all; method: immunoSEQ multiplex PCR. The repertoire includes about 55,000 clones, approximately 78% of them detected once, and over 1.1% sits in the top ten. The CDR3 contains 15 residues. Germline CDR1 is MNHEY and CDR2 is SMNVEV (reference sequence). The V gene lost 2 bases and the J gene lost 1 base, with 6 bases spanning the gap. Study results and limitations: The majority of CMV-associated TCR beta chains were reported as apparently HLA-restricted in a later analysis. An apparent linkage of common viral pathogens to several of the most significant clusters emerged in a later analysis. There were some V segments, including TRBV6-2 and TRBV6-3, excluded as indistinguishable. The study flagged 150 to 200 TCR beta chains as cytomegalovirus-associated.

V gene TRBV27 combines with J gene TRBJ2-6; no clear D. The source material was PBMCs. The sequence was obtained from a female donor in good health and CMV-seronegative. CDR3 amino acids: CASSLVRSGANVLTF. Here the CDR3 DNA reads TGTGCCAGCAGTTTAGTCAGATCTGGGGCCAACGTCCTGACTTTC.